This T cell receptor beta chain was documented in a study of blood T cell repertoires in COVID-19. In the original analysis: Using reference gene primer amplification, nucleated cell counts were estimated. The assay was immunoSEQ multiplex PCR, and TCRdb's table has in-frame clones only and misses some. D and trimming come from the DNA, and the V and J calls and clone size come from that table. The sample has approximately 38,000 clones, 87% seen once; the top ten hold approximately 25%. The CDR3 is 14 amino acids. V lost 8 bases and J lost 9; bases outside the gene matches: 11. Germline values: CDR1 MNHEY, CDR2 SVGAGI.

The chain has TRBV6-5 and TRBJ2-1, with 9 bases matching TRBD1. The receptor was isolated from a man aged 45-65 years with active or convalescent COVID-19. The specimen sequenced was peripheral blood. The CDR3 region has the DNA TGTGCCAGCTTACCACAGGGGGCTGCGGGTGAGCAGTTCTTC. This gives the protein CASLPQGAAGEQFF.